A selection of T cell receptor beta chains follows, all from one sample in a study of long-term antiretroviral therapy in people with HIV. The table came from immunoSEQ multiplex PCR; TCRdb's copy has only in-frame clones and leaves some out. Among 25,000 to 30,000 clones listed, about 82% were seen once. Sequencing was performed on unsorted PBMCs, taken 0.8 years before starting antiretroviral therapy. These receptors all stem from a man younger than 30 with HIV. The CDR3 runs from the conserved cysteine through the conserved F or W. D genes are given only for firm matches. Expanded clones are given a class, and other clones once, few, many or no size at all.

TRBV2,TRBJ1-2,.,.,TGTGCCAGCAGTCGGGATCCTTTAGGCTACACCTTC,CASSRDPLGYTF
TRBV19,TRBJ1-3,.,.,TGTGCCAGTAGTCTCGATCGCCAAGCAGGGTCTGGAAACACCATATATTTT,CASSLDRQAGSGNTIYF
TRBV5-1,TRBJ1-1,TRBD1,few,TGCGCCAGCAGCTTGGTGACAGGGCTAAACACTGAAGCTTTCTTT,CASSLVTGLNTEAFF
TRBV11-2,TRBJ2-7,.,.,TGTGCCAGCAGTTTGGACTCGCCTTTCTCGGAGCAGTACTTC,CASSLDSPFSEQYF
TRBV18,TRBJ2-7,TRBD1,.,TGTGCCAGCTCACTCACAGGGGTTCACGACGAGCAGTACTTC,CASSLTGVHDEQYF
TRBV5-4,TRBJ2-3,TRBD2,.,TGTGCCAGCAGCTTGGCCAGCGGGACTTTCACAGATACGCAGTATTTT,CASSLASGTFTDTQYF
TRBV20-1,TRBJ2-1,.,.,TGCAGTGCTAGAAGGACAGTCCTGCAGTTCTTC,CSARRTVLQFF
TRBV4-2,TRBJ2-5,.,.,TGTGCCAGCAGCCAAGGGGGGGCCGCCCCCCCCCAGTACTTC,CASSQGGAAPPQYF
TRBV28,TRBJ2-7,TRBD1,.,TGTGCCAGCAGTTCAGAGCGACAGGGGGGGTCCTACGAGCAGTACTTC,CASSSERQGGSYEQYF
TRBV30,TRBJ1-1,.,.,TGTGCCTGGAGCCGGCTTTACACTGAAGCTTTCTTT,CAWSRLYTEAFF
TRBV27,TRBJ2-4,.,.,TGTGCCAGCAGTTTAGATAGGGGGAAAAACATTCAGTACTTC,CASSLDRGKNIQYF
TRBV5-1,TRBJ2-2,TRBD2,.,TGCGCCAGCAGCTTGTCAGCGGGAGATACCGGGGAGCTGTTTTTT,CASSLSAGDTGELFF
TRBV29-1,TRBJ2-7,TRBD2,.,TGCAGCGTTGCGAGGCCACTAGCCCGGGGGGACGAGCAGTACTTC,CSVARPLARGDEQYF
TRBV6-5,TRBJ1-5,TRBD1,.,TGTGCCAGCAGCTATACAGGGGAAGGACAGCCCCAGCATTTT,CASSYTGEGQPQHF
TRBV7-9,TRBJ2-1,.,.,TGTGCCAGCAGCTCCGGTGGGGGGGGGCACAATGAGCAGTTCTTC,CASSSGGGGHNEQFF
TRBV9,TRBJ1-3,.,.,TGTGCCAGCAGCGTTTCAGTGAGCTACTCTGGAAACACCATATATTTT,CASSVSVSYSGNTIYF
TRBV4-1,TRBJ2-1,TRBD1,.,TGCGCCAGCAGCCAAGGTTCCAGGGGGAAGACCTCCTACAATGAGCAGTTCTTC,CASSQGSRGKTSYNEQFF
TRBV28,TRBJ1-6,.,.,TGTGCCAGCAGTCCCACCATCGATTGGACACCGTATAATTCACCCCTCCACTTT,CASSPTIDWTPYNSPLHF
TRBV4-2,TRBJ2-3,TRBD1,.,TGTGCCAGCAGCCCCAAGGACAGGGGGACGACAGATACGCAGTATTTT,CASSPKDRGTTDTQYF
TRBV5-5,TRBJ2-3,TRBD2,.,TGTGCCAGCAGTTCAGCGGGGACTAGCACAGATACGCAGTATTTT,CASSSAGTSTDTQYF
TRBV9,TRBJ2-5,.,.,TGTGCCAGCAGCGTAGGAACGGTGTACCAAGAGACCCAGTACTTC,CASSVGTVYQETQYF
TRBV6-5,TRBJ2-7,TRBD1,.,TGTGCCAGCAGTATGACAGGGGGTTACGTTGTCGAGCAGTACTTC,CASSMTGGYVVEQYF
TRBV11-1,TRBJ2-5,.,.,TGTGCCAGCAGCCGAAGAAGGCGGCGGGATAGTGAGACCCAGTACTTC,CASSRRRRRDSETQYF
TRBV5-5,TRBJ1-1,TRBD1,.,TGTGCCAGCAGCTTTACAGGGGAGGGTGAAGCTTTCTTT,CASSFTGEGEAFF
TRBV21-1,TRBJ1-4,.,.,TGTGCCAGCAGCGAACCGAGGGACAGGGGAATTAGGGCTAATGAAAAACTGTTTTTT,CASSEPRDRGIRANEKLFF
TRBV5-6,TRBJ1-6,.,once,TGTGCCAGCAGCCCGGACTGGGATAATTCACCCCTCCACTTT,CASSPDWDNSPLHF
TRBV27,TRBJ2-5,TRBD2,.,TGTGCCAGCAGTTCTAGGAGGGAGGGCTTTCAAGAGACCCAGTACTTC,CASSSRREGFQETQYF
TRBV25-1,TRBJ2-2,TRBD1,.,TGTGCCAGCAGTAAGCAGGGGGACACCGGGGAGCTGTTTTTT,CASSKQGDTGELFF
TRBV18,TRBJ2-1,.,.,TGTGCCAGCTCATTGAATGGGTACAATGAGCAGTTCTTC,CASSLNGYNEQFF
TRBV5-1,TRBJ2-7,TRBD1,.,TGCGCCAGCAGCTTGACGACAGGGTACTACGAGCAGTACTTC,CASSLTTGYYEQYF
TRBV19,TRBJ2-7,.,.,TGTGCCAGTAGTATGGGGGGACAGAGGGCCTACAGCGAGCAGTACTTC,CASSMGGQRAYSEQYF
TRBV5-4,TRBJ2-5,.,.,TGTGCCAGCAGCGACGGGACCCAAGAGACCCAGTACTTC,CASSDGTQETQYF
TRBV9,TRBJ2-2,TRBD2,.,TGTGCCAGCAGCCCCAGTAGCGGGGGGGCTTATGGCGGGGAGCTGTTTTTT,CASSPSSGGAYGGELFF
TRBV5-1,TRBJ2-7,.,.,TGCGCCAGCAGCACCGGGACCACTTCCTACGAGCAGTACTTC,CASSTGTTSYEQYF
TRBV6-5,TRBJ1-3,TRBD1,.,TGTGCCAGCAGAGTGGACAGGGGAGGTGGAAACACCATATATTTT,CASRVDRGGGNTIYF
TRBV7-9,TRBJ2-7,.,.,TGTGCCAGCAGCTCCCTGATACACGAGCAGTACTTC,CASSSLIHEQYF
TRBV29-1,TRBJ2-7,.,.,TGCAGCGTTGATAAACAAGGGAGAGGCACCTACGAGCAGTACTTC,CSVDKQGRGTYEQYF
TRBV7-9,TRBJ2-5,.,.,TGTGCCAGCAGCTTAGATTTTGGGGGGCCTACAGAGACCCAGTACTTC,CASSLDFGGPTETQYF
TRBV18,TRBJ1-4,.,.,TGTGCCAGCTCACCCGTGACGCCCCTAGGAGGTGAAAAACTGTTTTTT,CASSPVTPLGGEKLFF
TRBV10-3,TRBJ2-1,TRBD2,.,TGTGCCACCGAGCGGGGGGGGTCTTACAATGAGCAGTTCTTC,CATERGGSYNEQFF
TRBV7-9,TRBJ2-5,.,.,TGTGCCAGCAGCTTAGACGGGGGTCAGAGGGGGACCCAGTACTTC,CASSLDGGQRGTQYF
TRBV4-1,TRBJ2-2,TRBD2,.,TGCGCCAGCAGCCAAGTACGTTCGCGGGGGGGCCGGAGCACCGGGGAGCTGTTTTTT,CASSQVRSRGGRSTGELFF